This T cell receptor (beta chain) was recovered during a study of T cells after posttransplantation cyclophosphamide. Germline V lookup: CDR1 MNHEY, CDR2 SMNVEV (reference sequence). Deletions cut 4 bases from V and 1 base from J, with 17 bases between. This CDR3 comprises 16 residues. Repertoires were generated with immunoSEQ multiplex PCR, while TCRdb's copy carries only in-frame clones and drops some. This sample has about 36,000 clones, each found more than once. On the day of bone marrow donation, the related graft donor provided peripheral blood. This sequence joins TRBV27 and TRBJ2-7; D might be TRBD1 (5 bases). The sequenced sample was PBMCs. The sequence came from a girl aged 10-17 years in good health, CMV-negative, and a related stem cell transplant donor. The CDR3 DNA sequence: TGTGCCAGCAGTTATAAAGGCTCTAGGGGTTCCTACGAGCAGTACTTC. Encoded protein: CASSYKGSRGSYEQYF.